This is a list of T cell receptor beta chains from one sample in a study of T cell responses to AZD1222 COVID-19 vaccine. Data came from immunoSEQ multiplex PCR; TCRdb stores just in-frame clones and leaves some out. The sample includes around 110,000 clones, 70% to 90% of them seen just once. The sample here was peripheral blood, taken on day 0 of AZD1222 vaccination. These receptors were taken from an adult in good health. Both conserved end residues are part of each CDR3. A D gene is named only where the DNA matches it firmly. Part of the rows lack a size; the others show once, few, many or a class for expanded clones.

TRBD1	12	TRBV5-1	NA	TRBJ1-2	TGCGCCAGCAGCCCGACAGGGAGGGGCTACACCTTC	CASSPTGRGYTF
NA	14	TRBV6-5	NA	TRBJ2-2	TGTGCCAGCAGTTACGCAGGGCCCACCGGGGAGCTGTTTTTT	CASSYAGPTGELFF
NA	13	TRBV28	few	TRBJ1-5	TGTGCCGTGGGGGGCTACACAAATCAGCCCCAGCATTTT	CAVGGYTNQPQHF
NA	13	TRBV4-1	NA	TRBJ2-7	TGCGCCAGCAGCTGGGAGGCCCTCTACGAGCAGTACTTC	CASSWEALYEQYF
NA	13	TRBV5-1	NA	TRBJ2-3	TGCGCCAGCAGCTTCGAGGGATCGGATACGCAGTATTTT	CASSFEGSDTQYF
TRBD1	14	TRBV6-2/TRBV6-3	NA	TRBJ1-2	TGTGCCAGCAGCACCTCATACAGGGGGGGTGGCTACACCTTC	CASSTSYRGGGYTF
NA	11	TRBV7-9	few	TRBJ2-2	TGTGCCAGCAGACTTACCGGGGAGCTGTTTTTT	CASRLTGELFF
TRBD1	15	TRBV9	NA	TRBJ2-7	TGTGCCAGCAGCGTGGGACAGGGGACAACCTACGAGCAGTACTTC	CASSVGQGTTYEQYF
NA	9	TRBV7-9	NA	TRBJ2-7	TGTGCCAGCAGCTTAAAACAGTACTTC	CASSLKQYF
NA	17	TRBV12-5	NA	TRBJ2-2	TGTGCTAGTGGTTTGGCTACAGGGCCCCCTAACACCGGGGAGCTGTTTTTT	CASGLATGPPNTGELFF
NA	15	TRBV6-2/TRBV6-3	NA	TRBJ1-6	TGTGCCAGCAGTTACTTGGGGGCCGGGAATTCACCCCTCCACTTT	CASSYLGAGNSPLHF
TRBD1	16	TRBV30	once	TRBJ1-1	TGTGCCTGGACCCCCGGCTGGGGACAGGGGAGGACTGAAGCTTTCTTT	CAWTPGWGQGRTEAFF
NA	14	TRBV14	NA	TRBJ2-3	TGTGCCAGCCGGCCCTCGGGGATCACAGATACGCAGTATTTT	CASRPSGITDTQYF